Reported below is one TCR beta chain. The data stem from a study of cytomegalovirus exposure and HLA in healthy donors. Researchers ran the PCR with 60 Vbeta and 13 Jbeta primers. Clones were sequenced by immunoSEQ multiplex PCR, and TCRdb holds only the in-frame ones, with some missing. The sample includes around 200,000 clones, 65% to 80% seen only once; the top ten take about 5%. Germline lookup yields CDR1 GTSNPN and CDR2 SVGIG (reference sequence). Trimming took 3 bases from V and 7 from J; bases not matched to a gene: 8. CDR3 size: 14 residues. The origin of this receptor is a young man in good health and CMV-seropositive. The chain couples TRBV30 to TRBJ2-1, with 8 bases fitting TRBD1. The sample was PBMCs. Here the CDR3 DNA reads TGTGCCTGGAGCGCAGGGGGCCGGGGGAATGAGCAGTTCTTC. This encodes CAWSAGGRGNEQFF.